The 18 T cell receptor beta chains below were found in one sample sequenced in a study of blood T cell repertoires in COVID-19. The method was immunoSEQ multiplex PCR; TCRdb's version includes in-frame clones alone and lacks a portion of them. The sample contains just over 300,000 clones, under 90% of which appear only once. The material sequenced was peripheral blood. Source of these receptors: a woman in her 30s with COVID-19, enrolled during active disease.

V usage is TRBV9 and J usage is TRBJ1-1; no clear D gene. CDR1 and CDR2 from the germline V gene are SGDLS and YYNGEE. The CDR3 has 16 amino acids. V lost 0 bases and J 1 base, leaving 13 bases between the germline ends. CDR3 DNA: TGTGCCAGCAGCGTAGGGGCCCGAGCCCCGAACACTGAAGCTTTCTTT. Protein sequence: CASSVGARAPNTEAFF. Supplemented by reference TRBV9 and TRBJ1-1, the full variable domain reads DSGVTQTPKHLITATGQRVTLRCSPRSGDLSVYWYQQSLDQGLQFLIQYYNGEERAKGNILERFSAQQFPDLHSELNLSSLELGDSALYFCASSVGARAPNTEAFFGQGTRLTVV.

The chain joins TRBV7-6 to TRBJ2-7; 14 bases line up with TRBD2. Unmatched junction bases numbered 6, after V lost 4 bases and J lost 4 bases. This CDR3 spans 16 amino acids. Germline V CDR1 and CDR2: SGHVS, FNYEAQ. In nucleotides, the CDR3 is TGTGCCAGCAGCTGGACTAGCGGGGGGCACCAATACGAGCAGTACTTC. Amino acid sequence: CASSWTSGGHQYEQYF.

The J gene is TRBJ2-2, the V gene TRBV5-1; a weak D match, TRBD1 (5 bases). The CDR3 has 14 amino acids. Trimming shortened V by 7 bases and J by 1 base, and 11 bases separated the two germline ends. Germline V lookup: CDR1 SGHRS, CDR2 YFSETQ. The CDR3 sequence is CASRSTGNTGELFF. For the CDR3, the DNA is TGCGCCAGCCGCTCAACAGGGAACACCGGGGAGCTGTTTTTT.

CDR3 protein: CASRNNNEQFF. CDR3 sequence (DNA): TGCGCCAGCAGAAATAACAATGAGCAGTTCTTC. The rearrangement uses TRBV5-1 and TRBJ2-1; D remains ambiguous. Germline CDR1 is SGHRS and CDR2 is YFSETQ. V was trimmed by 5 bases and J by 5 bases, leaving 5 bases between them. The CDR3 totals 11 residues.

CDR3 sequence (DNA): TGTGCCAGCAACTTTCAGGACAGGCCTAACTATGGCTACACCTTC. This codes for CASNFQDRPNYGYTF. The chain couples TRBV7-2 to TRBJ1-2; TRBD1 agrees at 7 bases. Germline V gene sequence: CDR1 SGHTA, CDR2 FQGNSA. V lost 7 bases, J lost 0 bases, and 8 bases stayed unmatched. This CDR3 is 15 amino acids long.

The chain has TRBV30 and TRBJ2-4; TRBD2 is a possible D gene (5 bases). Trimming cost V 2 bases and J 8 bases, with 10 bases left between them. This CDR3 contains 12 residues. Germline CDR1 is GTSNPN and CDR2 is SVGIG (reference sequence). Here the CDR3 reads CAWSPTRDIQYF. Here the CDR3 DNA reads TGTGCCTGGAGTCCCACTAGAGACATTCAGTACTTC.

CDR3 protein: CASSPTGARGEQFF. The CDR3 DNA reads TGTGCCAGCTCACCCACAGGGGCCCGGGGTGAGCAGTTCTTC. The chain links TRBV18 to TRBJ2-1; 7 bases align to TRBD1. CDR3 size: 14 residues. Unmatched junction bases numbered 8, after V lost 3 bases and J lost 9 bases. Germline CDR1 KGHSH, CDR2 LQKENI.

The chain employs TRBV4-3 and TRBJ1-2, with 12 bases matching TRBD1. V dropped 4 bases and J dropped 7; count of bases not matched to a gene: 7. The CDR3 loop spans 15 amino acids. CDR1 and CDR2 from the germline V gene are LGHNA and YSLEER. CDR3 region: CASSPAGTGGSGYTF. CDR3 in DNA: TGCGCCAGCAGCCCCGCGGGGACAGGGGGCTCTGGCTACACCTTC.

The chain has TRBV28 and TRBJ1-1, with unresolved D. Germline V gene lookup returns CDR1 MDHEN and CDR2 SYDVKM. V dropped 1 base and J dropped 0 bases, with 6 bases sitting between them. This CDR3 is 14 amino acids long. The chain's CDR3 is CASSLSGLNTEAFF. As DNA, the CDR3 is TGTGCCAGCAGTTTATCGGGTTTGAACACTGAAGCTTTCTTT.

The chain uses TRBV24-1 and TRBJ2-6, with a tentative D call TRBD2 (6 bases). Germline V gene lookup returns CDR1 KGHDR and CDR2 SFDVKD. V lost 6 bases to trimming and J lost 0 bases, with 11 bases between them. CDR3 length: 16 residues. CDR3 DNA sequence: TGTGCCACCAGTCCAGGCGGGAACTCTGGGGCCAACGTCCTGACTTTC. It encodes CATSPGGNSGANVLTF.

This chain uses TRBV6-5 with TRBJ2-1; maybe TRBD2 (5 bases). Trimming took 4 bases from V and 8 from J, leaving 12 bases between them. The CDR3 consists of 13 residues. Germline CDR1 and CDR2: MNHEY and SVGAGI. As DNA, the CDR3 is TGTGCCAGCAGTTCACTAGGATTCCATGAGCAGTTCTTC. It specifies CASSSLGFHEQFF.

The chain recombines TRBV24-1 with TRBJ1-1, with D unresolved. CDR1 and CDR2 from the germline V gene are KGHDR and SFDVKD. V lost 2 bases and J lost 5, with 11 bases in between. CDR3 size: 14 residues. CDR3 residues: CATSDSGLRTEAFF. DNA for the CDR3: TGTGCCACCAGTGATTCCGGACTAAGGACTGAAGCTTTCTTT.

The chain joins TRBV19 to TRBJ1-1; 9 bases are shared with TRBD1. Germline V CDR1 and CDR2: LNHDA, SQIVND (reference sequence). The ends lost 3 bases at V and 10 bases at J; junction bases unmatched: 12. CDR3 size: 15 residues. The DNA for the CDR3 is TGTGCCAGTAGTATTTGGGAACACAGGGGGCAAGCAGCTTTCTTT. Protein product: CASSIWEHRGQAAFF.

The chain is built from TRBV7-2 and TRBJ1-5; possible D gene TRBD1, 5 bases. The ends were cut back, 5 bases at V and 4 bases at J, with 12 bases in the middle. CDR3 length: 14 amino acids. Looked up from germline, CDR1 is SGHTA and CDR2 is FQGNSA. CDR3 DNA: TGTGCCAGCAGCCTAGGGGCCTCAAATCAGCCCCAGCATTTT. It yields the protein CASSLGASNQPQHF.

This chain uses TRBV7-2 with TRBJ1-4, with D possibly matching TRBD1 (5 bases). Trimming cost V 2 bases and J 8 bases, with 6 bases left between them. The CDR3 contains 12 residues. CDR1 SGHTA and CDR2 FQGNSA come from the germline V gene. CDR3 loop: CASSLRGEKLFF. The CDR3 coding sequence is TGTGCCAGCAGCTTACGGGGGGAAAAACTGTTTTTT.

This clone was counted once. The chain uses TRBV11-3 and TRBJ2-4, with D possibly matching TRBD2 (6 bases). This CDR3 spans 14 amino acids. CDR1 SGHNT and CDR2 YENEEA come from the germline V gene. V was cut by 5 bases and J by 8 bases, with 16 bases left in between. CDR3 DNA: TGTGCCAGCAGCATCACTAGCATGTCGGACATTCAGTACTTC. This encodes CASSITSMSDIQYF.

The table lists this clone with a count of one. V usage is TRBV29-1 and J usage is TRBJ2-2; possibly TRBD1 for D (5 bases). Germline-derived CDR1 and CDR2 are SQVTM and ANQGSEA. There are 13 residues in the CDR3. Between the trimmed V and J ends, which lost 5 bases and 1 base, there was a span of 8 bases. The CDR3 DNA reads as TGCAGCGTTCTCGGACAGAACACCGGGGAGCTGTTTTTT. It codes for CSVLGQNTGELFF.

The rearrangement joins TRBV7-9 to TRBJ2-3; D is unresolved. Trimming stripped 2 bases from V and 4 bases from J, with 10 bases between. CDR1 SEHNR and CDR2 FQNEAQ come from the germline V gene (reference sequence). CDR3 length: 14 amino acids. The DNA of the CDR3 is TGTGCCAGCAGCTTACGCTCTAGTCCAGATACGCAGTATTTT. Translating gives CASSLRSSPDTQYF.